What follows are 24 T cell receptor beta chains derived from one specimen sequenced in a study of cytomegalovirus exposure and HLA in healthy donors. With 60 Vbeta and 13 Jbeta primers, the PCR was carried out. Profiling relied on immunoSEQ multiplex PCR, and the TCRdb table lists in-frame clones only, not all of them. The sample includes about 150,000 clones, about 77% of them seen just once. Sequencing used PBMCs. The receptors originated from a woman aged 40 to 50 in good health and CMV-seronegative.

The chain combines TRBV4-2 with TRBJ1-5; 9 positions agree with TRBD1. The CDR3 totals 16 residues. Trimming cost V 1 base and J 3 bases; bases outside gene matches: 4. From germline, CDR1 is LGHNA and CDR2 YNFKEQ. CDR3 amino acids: CASSQVGTGNNQPQHF. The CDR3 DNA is TGTGCCAGCAGCCAAGTCGGGACAGGGAACAATCAGCCCCAGCATTTT.

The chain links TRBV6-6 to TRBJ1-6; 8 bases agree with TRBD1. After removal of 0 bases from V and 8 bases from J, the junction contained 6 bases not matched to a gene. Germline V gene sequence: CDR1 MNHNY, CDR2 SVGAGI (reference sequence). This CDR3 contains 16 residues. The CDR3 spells CASSYSARGRDSPLHF. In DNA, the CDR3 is TGTGCCAGCAGTTACTCGGCCAGGGGGCGAGATTCACCCCTCCACTTT.

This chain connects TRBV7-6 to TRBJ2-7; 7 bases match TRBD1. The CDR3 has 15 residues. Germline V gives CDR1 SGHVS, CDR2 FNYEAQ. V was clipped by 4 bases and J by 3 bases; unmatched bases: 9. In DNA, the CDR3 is TGTGCCAGCAGCTCACAGACAGGGAAGGGCTACGAGCAGTACTTC. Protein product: CASSSQTGKGYEQYF.

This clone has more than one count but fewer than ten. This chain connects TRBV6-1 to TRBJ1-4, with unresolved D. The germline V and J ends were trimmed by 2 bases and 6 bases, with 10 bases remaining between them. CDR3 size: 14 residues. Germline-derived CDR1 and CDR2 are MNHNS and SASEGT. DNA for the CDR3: TGTGCCAGCAGTGAACAGACTGGGTATGAAAAACTGTTTTTT. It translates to CASSEQTGYEKLFF.

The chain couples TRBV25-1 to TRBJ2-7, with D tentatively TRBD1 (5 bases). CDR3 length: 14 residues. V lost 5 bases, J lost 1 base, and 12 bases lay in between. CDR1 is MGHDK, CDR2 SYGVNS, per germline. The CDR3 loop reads CASSTTELSYEQYF. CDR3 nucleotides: TGTGCCAGCAGTACGACAGAGCTATCCTACGAGCAGTACTTC.

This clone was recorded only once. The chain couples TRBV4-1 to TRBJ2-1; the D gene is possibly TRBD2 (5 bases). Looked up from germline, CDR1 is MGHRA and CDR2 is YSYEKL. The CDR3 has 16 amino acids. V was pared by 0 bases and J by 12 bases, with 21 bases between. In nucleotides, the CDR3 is TGCGCCAGCAGCCAAGACTTCGAGCCCTACCGGGGAACGCAGTTCTTC. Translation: CASSQDFEPYRGTQFF.

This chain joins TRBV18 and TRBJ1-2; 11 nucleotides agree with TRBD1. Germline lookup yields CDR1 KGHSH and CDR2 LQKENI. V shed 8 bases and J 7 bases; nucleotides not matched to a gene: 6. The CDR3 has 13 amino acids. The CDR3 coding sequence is TGTGCCAGCCGACAGGGACAGGGGGTTGGCTACACCTTC. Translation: CASRQGQGVGYTF. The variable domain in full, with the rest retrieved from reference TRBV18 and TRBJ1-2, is NAGVMQNPRHLVRRRGQEARLRCSPMKGHSHVYWYRQLPEEGLKFMVYLQKENIIDESGMPKERFSAEFPKEGPSILRIQQVVRGDSAAYFCASRQGQGVGYTFGSGTRLTVV.

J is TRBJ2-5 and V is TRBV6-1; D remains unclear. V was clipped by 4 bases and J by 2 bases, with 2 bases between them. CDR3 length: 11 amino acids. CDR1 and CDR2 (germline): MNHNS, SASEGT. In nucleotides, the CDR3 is TGTGCCAGCAGTGCACAAGAGACCCAGTACTTC. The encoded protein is CASSAQETQYF.

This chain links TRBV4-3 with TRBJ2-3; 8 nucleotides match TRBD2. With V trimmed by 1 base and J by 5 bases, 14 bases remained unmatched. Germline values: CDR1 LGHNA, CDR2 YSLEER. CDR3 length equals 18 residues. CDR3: CASSQGRGGGLLGDTQYF. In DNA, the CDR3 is TGCGCCAGCAGCCAAGGCCGGGGCGGGGGGCTCCTAGGAGATACGCAGTATTTT.

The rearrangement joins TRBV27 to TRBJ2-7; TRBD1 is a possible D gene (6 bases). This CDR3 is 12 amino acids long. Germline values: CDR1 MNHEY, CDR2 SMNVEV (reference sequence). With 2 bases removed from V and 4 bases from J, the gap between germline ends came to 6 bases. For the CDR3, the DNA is TGTGCCAGCAGTTTACAGGGGTACGAGCAGTACTTC. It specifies CASSLQGYEQYF.

The CDR3 spells CASAPNGPATNEKLFF. CDR3 sequence (DNA): TGTGCCTCCGCACCAAACGGTCCTGCAACTAATGAAAAACTGTTTTTT. The chain employs TRBV7-6 and TRBJ1-4; D is uncertain. Germline CDR1 and CDR2: SGHVS and FNYEAQ. The CDR3 covers 16 residues. V lost 11 bases and J lost 0, with 19 bases in between.

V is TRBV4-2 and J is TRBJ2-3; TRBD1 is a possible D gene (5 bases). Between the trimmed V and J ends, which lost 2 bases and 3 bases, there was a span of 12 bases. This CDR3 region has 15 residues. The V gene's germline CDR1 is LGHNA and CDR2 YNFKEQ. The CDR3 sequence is CASSQPNQGTDTQYF. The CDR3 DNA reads TGTGCCAGCAGCCAACCCAACCAGGGAACAGATACGCAGTATTTT.

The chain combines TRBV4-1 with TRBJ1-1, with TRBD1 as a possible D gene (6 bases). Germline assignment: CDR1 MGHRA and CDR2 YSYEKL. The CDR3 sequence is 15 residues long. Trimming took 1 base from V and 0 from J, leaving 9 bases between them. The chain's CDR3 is CASSQVGTLNTEAFF. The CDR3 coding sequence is TGCGCCAGCAGCCAAGTAGGGACATTGAACACTGAAGCTTTCTTT.

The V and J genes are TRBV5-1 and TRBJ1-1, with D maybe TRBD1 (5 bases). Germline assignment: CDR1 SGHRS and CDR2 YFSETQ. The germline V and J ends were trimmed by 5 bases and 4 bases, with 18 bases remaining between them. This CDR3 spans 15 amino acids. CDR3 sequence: CASRVGGERGTEAFF. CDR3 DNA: TGCGCCAGCAGAGTTGGGGGGGAGAGGGGCACTGAAGCTTTCTTT.

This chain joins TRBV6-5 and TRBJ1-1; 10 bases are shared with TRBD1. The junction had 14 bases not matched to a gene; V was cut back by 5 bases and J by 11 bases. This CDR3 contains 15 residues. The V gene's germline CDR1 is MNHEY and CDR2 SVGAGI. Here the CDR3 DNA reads TGTGCCAGCAGTCGTAGTGGGGACAGGGGAACAGTGGCTTTCTTT. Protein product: CASSRSGDRGTVAFF.

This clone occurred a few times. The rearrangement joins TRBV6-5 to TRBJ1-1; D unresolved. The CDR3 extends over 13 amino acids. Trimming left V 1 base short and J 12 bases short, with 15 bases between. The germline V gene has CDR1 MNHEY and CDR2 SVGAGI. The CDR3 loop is CASSYFPPGSTFF. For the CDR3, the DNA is TGTGCCAGCAGTTACTTCCCCCCGGGGTCAACTTTCTTT.

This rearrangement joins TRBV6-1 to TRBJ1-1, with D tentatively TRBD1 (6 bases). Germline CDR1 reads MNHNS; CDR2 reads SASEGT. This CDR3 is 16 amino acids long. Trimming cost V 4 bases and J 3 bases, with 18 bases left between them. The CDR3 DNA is TGTGCCAGCAGTGGAAGGGGGACAATGGGGCACACTGAAGCTTTCTTT. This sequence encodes CASSGRGTMGHTEAFF.

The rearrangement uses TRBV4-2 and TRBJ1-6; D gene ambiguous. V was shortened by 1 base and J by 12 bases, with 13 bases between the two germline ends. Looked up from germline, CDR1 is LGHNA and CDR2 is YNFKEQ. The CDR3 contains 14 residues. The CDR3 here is CASSQGTFSEPLHF. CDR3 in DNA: TGTGCCAGCAGCCAAGGGACTTTCTCCGAACCCCTCCACTTT.

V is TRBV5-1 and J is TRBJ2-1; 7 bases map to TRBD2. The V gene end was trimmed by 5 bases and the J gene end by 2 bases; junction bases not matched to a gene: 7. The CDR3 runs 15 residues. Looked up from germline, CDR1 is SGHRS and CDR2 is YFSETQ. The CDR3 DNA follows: TGCGCCAGCAGTAGGCTAGCGGTGACCTACAATGAGCAGTTCTTC. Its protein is CASSRLAVTYNEQFF.

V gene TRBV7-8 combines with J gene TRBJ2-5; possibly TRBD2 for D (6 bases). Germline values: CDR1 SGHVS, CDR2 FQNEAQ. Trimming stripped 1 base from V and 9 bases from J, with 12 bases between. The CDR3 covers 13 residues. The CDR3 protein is CASSLDFREAQYF. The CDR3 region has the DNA TGTGCCAGCAGCTTAGACTTCAGGGAGGCCCAGTACTTC.

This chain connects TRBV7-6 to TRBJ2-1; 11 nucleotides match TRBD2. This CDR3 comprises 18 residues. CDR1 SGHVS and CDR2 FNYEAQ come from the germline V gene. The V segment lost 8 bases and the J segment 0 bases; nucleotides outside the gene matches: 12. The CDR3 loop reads CASQTSGVYTGSYNEQFF. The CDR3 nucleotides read TGTGCCAGCCAGACTAGCGGGGTATACACTGGCTCCTACAATGAGCAGTTCTTC.

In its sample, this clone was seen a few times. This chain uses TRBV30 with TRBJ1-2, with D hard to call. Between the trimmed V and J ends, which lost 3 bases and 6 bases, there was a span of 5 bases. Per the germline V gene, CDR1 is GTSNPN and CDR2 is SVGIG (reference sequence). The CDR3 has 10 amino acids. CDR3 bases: TGTGCCTGGAGCCAGAATGGCTACACCTTC. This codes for CAWSQNGYTF.

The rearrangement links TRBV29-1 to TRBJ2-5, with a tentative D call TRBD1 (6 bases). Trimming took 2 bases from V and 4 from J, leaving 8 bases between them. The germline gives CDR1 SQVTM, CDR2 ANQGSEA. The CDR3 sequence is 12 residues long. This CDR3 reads CSVEQGGETQYF. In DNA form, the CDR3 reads TGCAGCGTTGAACAAGGGGGAGAGACCCAGTACTTC.

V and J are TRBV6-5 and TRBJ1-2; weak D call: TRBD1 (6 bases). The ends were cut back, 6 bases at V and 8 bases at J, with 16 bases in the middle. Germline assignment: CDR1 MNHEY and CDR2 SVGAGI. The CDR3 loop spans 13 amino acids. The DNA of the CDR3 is TGTGCCAGCAGATCTACAGGGTTCTGGGGCTACACCTTC. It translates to CASRSTGFWGYTF.